The clone carrying this T cell receptor (beta chain) appeared once. The antigen remains unidentified. The data were obtained in a study of T cell repertoires in cytomegalovirus infection. For the study at large: Researchers turned to recently identified HLA-C-restricted CMV epitopes as well as well-studied HLA-B-restricted ones. From public TCR beta signatures came an indication of both CMV infection and matching HLA type.

TCRdb re-called the reads with MiXCR, one entry per CDR3 protein. The data show a few hundred thousand distinct CDR3 sequences, roughly 42% seen once. This TCR came from a human donor in good health (CMV status not recorded). Some clones in this sample may be carry-over from other donors' samples. The specimen comprised cultured PBMCs, sampled from culture after CMV antigen stimulation.

The CDR3 loop reads CSASPRAWGAGNTIYF. In DNA form, the CDR3 reads TGCAGTGCTAGCCCCCGAGCCTGGGGCGCTGGAAACACCATATATTTT. The chain joins TRBV20-1 to TRBJ1-3; weak D call: TRBD1 (5 bases). Trimming removed 3 bases from V and 2 bases from J, with 17 bases in between. CDR3 length: 16 amino acids. Germline V gene sequence: CDR1 DFQATT, CDR2 SNEGSKA (reference sequence).